The clone carrying this T cell receptor beta chain was observed at least ten times. The antigen is not known. This entry belongs to a study of response to subunit inactivated influenza vaccine. Each CDR3 protein is one row after TCRdb ran MiXCR on the RT-PCR reads. Among 490,000 or so distinct CDR3 sequences listed, approximately 7.1% were seen once. Study-level results: Every seasonal influenza vaccination brings in few new T cells, the authors suggested.

The clonotype originates from a man aged 45 to 75 who received an inactivated influenza vaccine. Specimen: PBMCs from blood, collected 23 to 25 months after vaccination.

The CDR3 protein is CASSESGRRNEQFF. The CDR3 bases are TGTGCCAGCAGTGAAAGCGGGAGGCGGAATGAGCAGTTCTTC. This sequence joins TRBV3-1 and TRBJ2-1; 9 nucleotides match TRBD2. The V segment lost 6 bases and the J segment 7 bases; nucleotides outside the gene matches: 7. The CDR3 is 14 amino acids. The germline V gene encodes CDR1 LGHDT and CDR2 YNNKEL (reference sequence).